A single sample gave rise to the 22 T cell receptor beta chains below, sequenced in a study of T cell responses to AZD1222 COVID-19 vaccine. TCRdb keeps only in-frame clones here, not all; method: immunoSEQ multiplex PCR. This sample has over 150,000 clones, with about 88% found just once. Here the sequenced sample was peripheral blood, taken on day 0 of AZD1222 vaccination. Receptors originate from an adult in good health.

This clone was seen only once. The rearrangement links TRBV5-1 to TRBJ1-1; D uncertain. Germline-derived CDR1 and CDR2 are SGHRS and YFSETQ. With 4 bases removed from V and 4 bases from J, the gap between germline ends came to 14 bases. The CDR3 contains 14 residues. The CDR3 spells CASSNVPVGTEAFF. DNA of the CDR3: TGCGCCAGCAGCAACGTTCCCGTGGGCACTGAAGCTTTCTTT.

This CDR3 is CASSSQSNEQFF. The CDR3 nucleotides read TGTGCCAGCAGTTCACAGAGCAATGAGCAGTTCTTC. The rearrangement joins TRBV27 to TRBJ2-1; D not certain. The CDR3 is 12 residues long. Trimming removed 4 bases at V and 6 bases at J, with 7 bases between. Germline assignment: CDR1 MNHEY and CDR2 SMNVEV (reference sequence).

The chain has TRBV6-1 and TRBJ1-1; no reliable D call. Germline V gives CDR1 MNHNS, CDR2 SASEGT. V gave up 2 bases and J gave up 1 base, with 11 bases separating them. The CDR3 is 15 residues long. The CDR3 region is CASSERLSTNTEAFF. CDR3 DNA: TGTGCCAGCAGTGAAAGGCTTTCTACGAACACTGAAGCTTTCTTT.

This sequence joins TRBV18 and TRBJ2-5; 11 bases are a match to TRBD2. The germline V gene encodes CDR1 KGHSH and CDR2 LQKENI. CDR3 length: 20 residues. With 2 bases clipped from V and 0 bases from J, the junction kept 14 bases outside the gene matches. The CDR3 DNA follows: TGTGCCAGCTCACCAGCCAACCGTAGACTAGCGGGGTCGTACCAAGAGACCCAGTACTTC. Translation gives CASSPANRRLAGSYQETQYF.

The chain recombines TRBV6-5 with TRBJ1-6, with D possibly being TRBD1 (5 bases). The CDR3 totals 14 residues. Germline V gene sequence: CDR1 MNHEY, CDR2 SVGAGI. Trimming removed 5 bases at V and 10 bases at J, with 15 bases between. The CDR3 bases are TGTGCCAGCAGTCAGCCGGGACGGGGCTCACCCCTCCACTTT. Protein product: CASSQPGRGSPLHF.

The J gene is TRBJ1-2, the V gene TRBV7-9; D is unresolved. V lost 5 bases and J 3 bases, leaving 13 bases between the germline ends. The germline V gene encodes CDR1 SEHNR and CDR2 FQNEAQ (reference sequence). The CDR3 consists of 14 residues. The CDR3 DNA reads TGTGCCAGCAGCCCGACACGCGGGGACTATGGCTACACCTTC. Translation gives CASSPTRGDYGYTF.

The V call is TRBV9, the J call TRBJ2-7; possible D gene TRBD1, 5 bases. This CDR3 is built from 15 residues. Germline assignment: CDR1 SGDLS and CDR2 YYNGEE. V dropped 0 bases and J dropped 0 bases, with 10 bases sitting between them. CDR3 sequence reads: CASSVGGRVSYEQYF. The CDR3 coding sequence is TGTGCCAGCAGCGTAGGTGGCAGGGTCTCCTACGAGCAGTACTTC.

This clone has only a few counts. The CDR3 nucleotides read TGTGCCAGCAGTGCAGGGGAGAACACTGAAGCTTTCTTT. Amino acid sequence: CASSAGENTEAFF. This chain uses TRBV6-4 with TRBJ1-1, with TRBD1 as a possible D gene (6 bases). V dropped 4 bases and J dropped 1 base, with 7 bases sitting between them. The V gene's germline CDR1 is MRHNA and CDR2 SNTAGT. This CDR3 spans 13 amino acids.

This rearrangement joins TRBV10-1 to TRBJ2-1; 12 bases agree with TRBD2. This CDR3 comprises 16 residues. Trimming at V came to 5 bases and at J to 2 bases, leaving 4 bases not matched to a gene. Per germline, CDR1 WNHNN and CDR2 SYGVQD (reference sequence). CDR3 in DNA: TGCGCCAGCAGTCGGACTAGCGGGACCCCCTACAATGAGCAGTTCTTC. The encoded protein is CASSRTSGTPYNEQFF.

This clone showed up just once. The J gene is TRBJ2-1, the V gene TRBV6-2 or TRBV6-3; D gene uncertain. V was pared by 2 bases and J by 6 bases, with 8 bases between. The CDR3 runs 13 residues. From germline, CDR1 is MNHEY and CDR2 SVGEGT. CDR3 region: CASSYGGVNEQFF. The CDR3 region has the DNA TGTGCCAGCAGTTACGGTGGGGTCAATGAGCAGTTCTTC.

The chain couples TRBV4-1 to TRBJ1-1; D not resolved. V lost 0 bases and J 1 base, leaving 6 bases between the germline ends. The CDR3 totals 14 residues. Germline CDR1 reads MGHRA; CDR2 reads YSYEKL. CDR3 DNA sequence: TGCGCCAGCAGCCAAGAGTCCAGGAACACTGAAGCTTTCTTT. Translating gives CASSQESRNTEAFF.

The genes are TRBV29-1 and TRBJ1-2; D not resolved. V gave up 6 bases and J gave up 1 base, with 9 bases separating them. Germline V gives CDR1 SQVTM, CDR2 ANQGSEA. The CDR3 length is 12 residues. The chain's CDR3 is CSVATDNYGYTF. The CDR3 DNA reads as TGCAGCGTCGCGACCGATAACTATGGCTACACCTTC.

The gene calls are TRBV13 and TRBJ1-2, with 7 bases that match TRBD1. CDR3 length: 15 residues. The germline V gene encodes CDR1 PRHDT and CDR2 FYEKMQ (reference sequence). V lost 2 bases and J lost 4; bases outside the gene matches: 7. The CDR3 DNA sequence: TGTGCCAGCAGCTTATCTGGACAGGACATCTATGGCTACACCTTC. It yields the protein CASSLSGQDIYGYTF.

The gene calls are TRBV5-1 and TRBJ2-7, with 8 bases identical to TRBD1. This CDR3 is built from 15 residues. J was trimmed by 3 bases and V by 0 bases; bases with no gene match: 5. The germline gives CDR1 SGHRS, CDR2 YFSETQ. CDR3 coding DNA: TGCGCCAGCAGCTTGGATGGGACAGGCAACTACGAGCAGTACTTC. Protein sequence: CASSLDGTGNYEQYF. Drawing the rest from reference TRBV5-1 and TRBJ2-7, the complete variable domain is KAGVTQTPRYLIKTRGQQVTLSCSPISGHRSVSWYQQTPGQGLQFLFEYFSETQRNKGNFPGRFSGRQFSNSRSEMNVSTLELGDSALYLCASSLDGTGNYEQYFGPGTRLTVT.

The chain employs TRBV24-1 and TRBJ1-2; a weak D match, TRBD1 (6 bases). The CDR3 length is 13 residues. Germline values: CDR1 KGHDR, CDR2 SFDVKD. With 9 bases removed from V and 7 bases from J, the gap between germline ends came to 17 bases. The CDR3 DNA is TGTGCCACCGAGGATCGGGGGCGGAGTGGCTACACCTTC. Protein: CATEDRGRSGYTF.

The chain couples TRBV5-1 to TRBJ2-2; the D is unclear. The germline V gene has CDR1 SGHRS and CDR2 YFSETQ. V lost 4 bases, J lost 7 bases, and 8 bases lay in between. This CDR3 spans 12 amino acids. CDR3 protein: CASSPMDGELFF. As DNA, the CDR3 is TGCGCCAGCAGCCCGATGGACGGGGAGCTGTTTTTT.

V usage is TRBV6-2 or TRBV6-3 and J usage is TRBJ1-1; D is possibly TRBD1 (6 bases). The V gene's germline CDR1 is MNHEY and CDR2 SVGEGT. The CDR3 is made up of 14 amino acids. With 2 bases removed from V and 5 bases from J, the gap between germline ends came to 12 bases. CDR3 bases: TGTGCCAGCAGTTACGGGGGGCTCAGAACTGAAGCTTTCTTT. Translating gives CASSYGGLRTEAFF.

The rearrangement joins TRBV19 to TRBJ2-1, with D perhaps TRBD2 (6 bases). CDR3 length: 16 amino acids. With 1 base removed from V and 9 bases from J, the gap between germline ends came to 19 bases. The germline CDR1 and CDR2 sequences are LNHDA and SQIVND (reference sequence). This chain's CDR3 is CASSIGTTLSHGEQFF. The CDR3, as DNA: TGTGCCAGTAGTATAGGGACTACCCTTAGTCACGGTGAGCAGTTCTTC.

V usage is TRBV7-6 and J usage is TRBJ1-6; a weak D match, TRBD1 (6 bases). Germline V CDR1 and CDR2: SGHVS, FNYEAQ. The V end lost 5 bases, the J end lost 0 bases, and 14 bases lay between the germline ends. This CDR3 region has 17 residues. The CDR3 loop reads CASSASGASSYNSPLHF. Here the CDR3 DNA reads TGTGCCAGCAGCGCATCAGGGGCCAGCTCCTATAATTCACCCCTCCACTTT.

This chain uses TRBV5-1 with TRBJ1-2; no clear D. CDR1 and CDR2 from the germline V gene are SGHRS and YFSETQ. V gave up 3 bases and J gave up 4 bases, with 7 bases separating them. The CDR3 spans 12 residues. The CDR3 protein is CASSSSGYGYTF. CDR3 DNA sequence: TGCGCCAGCAGCTCCTCGGGCTATGGCTACACCTTC.

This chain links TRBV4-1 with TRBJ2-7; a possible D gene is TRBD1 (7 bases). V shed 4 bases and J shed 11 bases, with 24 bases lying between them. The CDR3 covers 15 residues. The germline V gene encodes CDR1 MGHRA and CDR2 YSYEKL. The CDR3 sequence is CASSPMGGQFTKKYF. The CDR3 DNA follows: TGCGCCAGCAGCCCCATGGGGGGACAGTTTACTAAGAAGTACTTC.

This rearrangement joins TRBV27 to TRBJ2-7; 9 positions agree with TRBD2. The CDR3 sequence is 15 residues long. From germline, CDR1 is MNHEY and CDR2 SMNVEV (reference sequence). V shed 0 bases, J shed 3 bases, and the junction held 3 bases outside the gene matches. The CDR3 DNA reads TGTGCCAGCAGTTTATCGATAGCGGGAGTCTACGAGCAGTACTTC. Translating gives CASSLSIAGVYEQYF.